The 13 T cell receptor beta chains in this list originate from one sample, sequenced in a study of CD8 T cells in ankylosing spondylitis. MiXCR was run by TCRdb on the 5' RACE reads, yielding one entry per CDR3 protein. The sample comprises more than 600,000 distinct CDR3 sequences, over 15% of which are singletons, and 15% to 20% rests with the top ten. Which antigens these TCRs recognize remains unknown. Regarding the study as a whole: A TCR beta motif of under 10 highly homologous variants appeared characteristic of ankylosing spondylitis blood.

Sequencing was done on a sample of blood, either unsorted or a sorted T cell fraction (not recorded which). Receptors were obtained from a male donor with ankylosing spondylitis.

This chain joins TRBV29-1 and TRBJ2-7; 10 nucleotides align to TRBD1. CDR1 SQVTM and CDR2 ANQGSEA come from the germline V gene. With V trimmed by 6 bases and J by 5 bases, 4 bases remained unmatched. CDR3 length: 12 residues. The CDR3 loop reads CSVRTGGDEQYF. CDR3 DNA: TGCAGCGTGCGGACAGGGGGGGACGAGCAGTACTTC.

The genes are TRBV12-3 or TRBV12-4 and TRBJ2-7; TRBD2 is a possible D gene (6 bases). The CDR3 consists of 14 residues. V lost 6 bases and J lost 2, with 14 bases in between. DNA for the CDR3: TGTGCCAGCAGCACGGGGGAGGCGGCCTACGAGCAGTACTTC. This translates into CASSTGEAAYEQYF.

The chain links TRBV3-1 to TRBJ2-2; 10 bases agree with TRBD2. The CDR3 totals 16 residues. V shed 4 bases and J 2 bases; nucleotides not matched to a gene: 4. Per germline, CDR1 LGHDT and CDR2 YNNKEL (reference sequence). The CDR3 DNA is TGTGCCAGCAGCCTCGGACTAGCGGTAAACACCGGGGAGCTGTTTTTT. The encoded protein is CASSLGLAVNTGELFF.

This clonotype has ten or more counts. The rearrangement links TRBV6-1 to TRBJ2-6; the D is unclear. The V end was cut by 6 bases, the J end by 2 bases, with 11 bases between. Per the germline V gene, CDR1 is MNHNS and CDR2 is SASEGT. The CDR3 consists of 15 residues. The CDR3 DNA reads as TGTGCCAGCAGGGGCTCCCCTACTGGGGCCAACGTCCTGACTTTC. Its translation: CASRGSPTGANVLTF.

V and J are TRBV28 and TRBJ1-1, with 10 nucleotides matching TRBD1. The germline CDR1 and CDR2 sequences are MDHEN and SYDVKM. Trimming cost V 7 bases and J 0 bases; bases outside gene matches: 11. This CDR3 comprises 17 residues. Here the CDR3 DNA reads TGTGCCAGCATTACCCGGGACAGGGGATTCATGAACACTGAAGCTTTCTTT. The encoded protein is CASITRDRGFMNTEAFF.

Only a few counts were recorded for this clonotype. The V call is TRBV29-1, the J call TRBJ2-5, with TRBD2 matching over 7 bases. This CDR3 has 16 amino acids. V lost 4 bases and J lost 5; bases outside the gene matches: 16. Germline V CDR1 and CDR2: SQVTM, ANQGSEA. The CDR3 protein is CSVGAGVRVRVETQYF. Here the CDR3 DNA reads TGCAGCGTTGGGGCGGGGGTCAGGGTCCGGGTGGAGACCCAGTACTTC.

The J gene is TRBJ1-3, the V gene TRBV6-2 or TRBV6-3, with 7 bases that match TRBD1. CDR1 and CDR2 (germline): MNHEY, SVGEGT. This CDR3 is built from 14 residues. J gave up 4 bases and V 6 bases, and 6 bases lay outside the gene matches. The DNA of the CDR3 is TGTGCCAGCAGACCGACAGGGCGAGGAAACACCATATATTTT. Translating gives CASRPTGRGNTIYF.

This clonotype was detected only a few times. V gene TRBV7-8 combines with J gene TRBJ1-1, with 9 bases lining up with TRBD1. This CDR3 spans 14 amino acids. After removal of 5 bases from V and 5 bases from J, the junction contained 6 bases not matched to a gene. Looked up from germline, CDR1 is SGHVS and CDR2 is FQNEAQ. The CDR3 here is CASSRGTGSTEAFF. DNA of the CDR3: TGTGCCAGCAGCCGAGGGACAGGGTCGACTGAAGCTTTCTTT. Complete variable domain (other parts from reference TRBV7-8 and TRBJ1-1): GAGVSQSPRYKVAKRGQDVALRCDPISGHVSLFWYQQALGQGPEFLTYFQNEAQLDKSGLPSDRFFAERPEGSVSTLKIQRTQQEDSAVYLCASSRGTGSTEAFFGQGTRLTVV.

This clonotype was detected only a few times. The chain is built from TRBV7-3 and TRBJ2-1; perhaps TRBD2 as D (5 bases). The CDR3 is 16 residues long. CDR1 and CDR2 (germline): SGHTA, FQGTGA. The V and J ends lost 0 bases and 4 bases respectively, with 13 bases between them. The CDR3 loop is CASSLTIASSYNEQFF. The CDR3 DNA follows: TGTGCCAGCAGCTTAACCATAGCGTCGAGTTACAATGAGCAGTTCTTC.

This clonotype appeared a few times. The CDR3 DNA reads TGCGCCAGCAGCCAAGGTGGCGCGGGAGGGGGAACAGATACGCAGTATTTT. Translation gives CASSQGGAGGGTDTQYF. This chain connects TRBV4-1 to TRBJ2-3; 9 nucleotides align to TRBD2. V lost 1 base to trimming and J lost 3 bases; unmatched junction nucleotides: 8. The CDR3 length is 17 residues. CDR1 and CDR2 from the germline V gene are MGHRA and YSYEKL.

This clonotype was picked up many times. The chain employs TRBV5-1 and TRBJ2-2; TRBD2 agrees at 13 bases. This CDR3 has 15 residues. V shed 7 bases, J shed 2 bases, and the junction held 2 bases outside the gene matches. Looked up from germline, CDR1 is SGHRS and CDR2 is YFSETQ. DNA for the CDR3: TGCGCCAGCCGACTAGCGGGGGGAAACACCGGGGAGCTGTTTTTT. Translation gives CASRLAGGNTGELFF.

In its sample, this clonotype was seen many times. V usage is TRBV5-1 and J usage is TRBJ2-2, with D unclear. The CDR3 is 16 residues long. The ends were cut back, 0 bases at V and 5 bases at J, with 14 bases in the middle. Germline CDR1 reads SGHRS; CDR2 reads YFSETQ. The DNA of the CDR3 is TGCGCCAGCAGCTTGGACCGAGCCCGACGGACCGGGGAGCTGTTTTTT. It yields the protein CASSLDRARRTGELFF.

The chain links TRBV20-1 to TRBJ1-2; 11 positions match TRBD1. The V gene end was trimmed by 4 bases and the J gene end by 7 bases; junction bases not matched to a gene: 11. The CDR3 totals 15 residues. Germline V gene sequence: CDR1 DFQATT, CDR2 SNEGSKA (reference sequence). CDR3: CSAKERTGGLVGYTF. The CDR3 DNA reads TGCAGTGCTAAGGAGCGGACAGGGGGCTTGGTTGGCTACACCTTC.